What follows are 26 T cell receptor beta chains derived from one specimen sequenced in a study of shared clonotypes between healthy human individuals (dated by TCRdb to between 2020 and 2021). CD8 naive samples were obtained by positive selection for CCR7 among CD45RO-negative cells, yielding a CD45RA+CCR7+ population from which TemRA cells were excluded. The method behind the library was the immunoSEQ multiplex PCR assay. The source is immuneACCESS, and TCRdb retained only in-frame sequences with V and J called. Part of the clones is not carried over; for the studies checked, unresolved V genes explain less than half of this, and the remainder is unexplained. The sample table lists over 2 million clones, roughly 95% of them with a count of one. The top ten clonotypes cover around 1.1% of the sample. Sequenced sample: naive CD8+ T cells sorted from blood. This sample's cell subset or site label indicates: CD45RA+CCR7+. The receptor set was obtained from a man aged 18 to 29 in good health.

The J gene is TRBJ1-3, the V gene TRBV10-3; 8 positions match TRBD1. V lost 2 bases to trimming and J lost 7 bases; unmatched junction nucleotides: 10. Per the germline V gene, CDR1 is ENHRY and CDR2 is SYGVKD. The CDR3 consists of 16 residues. The CDR3 reads CAISELGQGARNTIYF. CDR3 DNA sequence: TGTGCCATCAGTGAGCTCGGGCAGGGGGCCCGGAACACCATATATTTT.

This chain links TRBV27 with TRBJ1-5; 11 bases line up with TRBD1. The CDR3 is 15 amino acids. V was clipped by 4 bases and J by 1 base; unmatched bases: 0. Looked up from germline, CDR1 is MNHEY and CDR2 is SMNVEV (reference sequence). CDR3 region: CASSWDRGSNQPQHF. The CDR3 DNA reads TGTGCCAGCAGTTGGGACAGGGGGAGCAATCAGCCCCAGCATTTT.

Remarks on this clone: The junction departs from germline at one end; a sequencing error may be responsible. The chain recombines TRBV6-5 with TRBJ2-7, with D uncertain. The CDR3 is 15 amino acids. Germline V gene data show CDR1 as MNHEY and CDR2 as SVGAGI. The CDR3 DNA is TGTGCCAGCAGTTACTCGATCGTCACCTCCAACGAGCAGTACTTC. Its protein product is CASSYSIVTSNEQYF.

The chain joins TRBV7-9 to TRBJ2-7; TRBD1 aligns across 7 bases. Per germline, CDR1 SEHNR and CDR2 FQNEAQ (reference sequence). The CDR3 spans 14 residues. The ends lost 8 bases at V and 2 bases at J; junction bases unmatched: 9. The CDR3 nucleotides read TGTGCCAGCTTTCTGGACAGGACCCCCTACGAGCAGTACTTC. Translated: CASFLDRTPYEQYF.

V and J are TRBV5-1 and TRBJ2-5; either TRBD1 or TRBD2 may supply D (5 bases each). This CDR3 comprises 15 residues. V lost 5 bases and J 0 bases, leaving 14 bases between the germline ends. The germline CDR1 and CDR2 sequences are SGHRS and YFSETQ. The CDR3 sequence: CASRPGTGYQETQYF. CDR3 in DNA: TGCGCCAGCAGACCCGGGACGGGCTACCAAGAGACCCAGTACTTC.

The V and J genes are TRBV2 and TRBJ2-7, with D maybe TRBD2 (5 bases). The CDR3 spans 14 residues. V lost 1 base, J lost 7 bases, and 14 bases lay in between. Germline V gene lookup returns CDR1 SNHLY and CDR2 FYNNEI. The CDR3 reads CASSEDPGSEEQYF. In DNA form, the CDR3 reads TGTGCCAGCAGTGAAGATCCGGGATCGGAAGAGCAGTACTTC.

The V and J genes are TRBV11-2 and TRBJ2-3; D unresolved. CDR1 and CDR2 (germline): SGHAT, FQNNGV. V was clipped by 5 bases and J by 2 bases, with 14 bases between them. The CDR3 runs 15 residues. The CDR3: CASSVLAVFTDTQYF. In nucleotides, the CDR3 is TGTGCCAGCAGCGTCCTTGCGGTTTTCACAGATACGCAGTATTTT. Full variable domain (outside the CDR3, taken from reference TRBV11-2 and TRBJ2-3): EAGVAQSPRYKIIEKRQSVAFWCNPISGHATLYWYQQILGQGPKLLIQFQNNGVVDDSQLPKDRFSAERLKGVDSTLKIQPAKLEDSAVYLCASSVLAVFTDTQYFGPGTRLTVL.

The chain employs TRBV5-4 and TRBJ1-1; 8 nucleotides agree with TRBD1. V lost 4 bases to trimming and J lost 0 bases; unmatched junction nucleotides: 2. The CDR3 covers 14 residues. The germline gives CDR1 SGHNT, CDR2 YYREEE (reference sequence). The CDR3: CASSRTGLNTEAFF. The CDR3 DNA sequence: TGTGCCAGCAGCCGGACAGGGTTGAACACTGAAGCTTTCTTT.

J is TRBJ2-3 and V is TRBV10-2; D is perhaps TRBD2 (5 bases). CDR1 WSHSY and CDR2 SAAADI come from the germline V gene. The CDR3 is 16 residues long. Deletions cut 2 bases from V and 1 base from J, with 13 bases between. The DNA of the CDR3 is TGCGCCAGCAGTGAGGTCGGGGAAGCGGGCACAGATACGCAGTATTTT. Its translation: CASSEVGEAGTDTQYF.

The rearrangement links TRBV5-5 to TRBJ1-1, with unresolved D. Deletions cut 1 base from V and 4 bases from J, with 14 bases between. This CDR3 is 15 amino acids long. The germline gives CDR1 SGHKS, CDR2 YYEKEE (reference sequence). The CDR3 nucleotides are TGTGCCAGCAGCTTGCGTAGAGGGTGGGTCACTGAAGCTTTCTTT. Translation: CASSLRRGWVTEAFF.

This chain connects TRBV30 to TRBJ2-3, with a possible D match to TRBD1 (8 bases). The V end lost 5 bases, the J end lost 6 bases, and 21 bases lay between the germline ends. The CDR3 contains 15 residues. Germline lookup yields CDR1 GTSNPN and CDR2 SVGIG (reference sequence). The CDR3 DNA reads TGTGCCTGGGCCACAGGGGGGGTACAGTCGGATACGCAGTATTTT. This codes for CAWATGGVQSDTQYF.

The chain links TRBV25-1 to TRBJ2-7; D call uncertain. From germline, CDR1 is MGHDK and CDR2 SYGVNS. V was trimmed by 3 bases and J by 2 bases, leaving 8 bases between them. The CDR3 has 13 residues. The CDR3 protein is CASSDRVAYEQYF. The CDR3 nucleotides are TGTGCCAGCAGTGATCGGGTCGCCTACGAGCAGTACTTC.

The V call is TRBV7-9, the J call TRBJ2-5, with D uncertain. The ends were cut back, 1 base at V and 2 bases at J, with 14 bases in the middle. The CDR3 is made up of 16 amino acids. CDR1 SEHNR and CDR2 FQNEAQ come from the germline V gene (reference sequence). Here the CDR3 reads CASSLGLQPEQETQYF. The CDR3 DNA follows: TGTGCCAGCAGCTTAGGACTCCAGCCGGAGCAAGAGACCCAGTACTTC.

V gene TRBV4-1 combines with J gene TRBJ1-1; D is undetermined. The CDR3 extends over 15 amino acids. CDR1 is MGHRA and CDR2 is YSYEKL in the germline V gene. Trimming took 6 bases from V and 4 from J, leaving 18 bases between them. CDR3 in amino acids: CASRTTALEGTEAFF. In DNA form, the CDR3 reads TGCGCCAGCAGAACGACGGCCTTGGAGGGCACTGAAGCTTTCTTT.

The chain recombines TRBV5-3 with TRBJ2-7; TRBD1 aligns across 7 bases. TRBV5-3 is an open reading frame whose function is uncertain. This CDR3 spans 18 amino acids. V lost 0 bases to trimming and J lost 0 bases; unmatched junction nucleotides: 12. The CDR3 is CARSLEQGSWVCSYEQYF. CDR3 DNA: TGTGCCAGAAGCTTGGAACAGGGGTCATGGGTTTGCTCCTACGAGCAGTACTTC.

This clone was recorded once. The rearrangement links TRBV7-9 to TRBJ2-1; TRBD1 is a possible D gene (6 bases). V was shortened by 5 bases and J by 10 bases, with 12 bases between the two germline ends. The CDR3 extends over 12 amino acids. The germline V gene has CDR1 SEHNR and CDR2 FQNEAQ (reference sequence). The CDR3 DNA is TGTGCCAGCAGCGGGCCTACAGGGGAGCAGTTCTTC. The encoded protein is CASSGPTGEQFF.

The chain carries TRBV4-3 and TRBJ2-5; TRBD1 agrees at 9 bases. The CDR3 has 16 residues. Germline V gives CDR1 LGHNA, CDR2 YSLEER. The trim removed 4 bases at V and 1 base at J, leaving 7 bases unmatched. The CDR3 nucleotides read TGCGCCAGCAGCCCAACAGGGGGCACTGCCCAAGAGACCCAGTACTTC. Amino acids: CASSPTGGTAQETQYF.

The chain is built from TRBV2 and TRBJ2-7, with D possibly matching TRBD1 (5 bases). The CDR3 runs to 16 residues. In germline, CDR1 is SNHLY, CDR2 FYNNEI. V shed 3 bases and J shed 4 bases, with 19 bases lying between them. The DNA for the CDR3 is TGTGCCAGCAGTGAGCTGCGGACACCGGATCGATACGAGCAGTACTTC. This sequence encodes CASSELRTPDRYEQYF.

The genes are TRBV13 and TRBJ2-3; the match to TRBD2 covers 11 bases. This CDR3 has 16 amino acids. Germline trimming cut 1 base from V and 3 bases from J; bases unmatched to any gene: 3. Germline lookup yields CDR1 PRHDT and CDR2 FYEKMQ (reference sequence). CDR3 DNA sequence: TGTGCCAGCAGCTTAGAACTAGCGGGAGTAACAGATACGCAGTATTTT. As protein: CASSLELAGVTDTQYF.

V is TRBV13 and J is TRBJ1-2; D gene uncertain. This CDR3 has 11 amino acids. In germline, CDR1 is PRHDT, CDR2 FYEKMQ (reference sequence). The V end lost 2 bases, the J end lost 8 bases, and 6 bases lay between the germline ends. Written as DNA, the CDR3 is TGTGCCAGCAGCTTAAACGGGGGCTACACCTTC. It translates to CASSLNGGYTF.

The chain joins TRBV6-5 to TRBJ2-7; 12 positions agree with TRBD1. V was pared by 5 bases and J by 5 bases, with 7 bases of the junction left unmatched. This CDR3 has 15 residues. Germline assignment: CDR1 MNHEY and CDR2 SVGAGI. The CDR3 reads CASSHPGQGADEQYF. CDR3 DNA sequence: TGTGCCAGCAGTCATCCGGGACAGGGGGCCGACGAGCAGTACTTC.

The chain has TRBV27 and TRBJ2-5, with TRBD2 as a possible D gene (6 bases). V dropped 4 bases and J dropped 7 bases, with 16 bases sitting between them. CDR3 length: 14 amino acids. CDR1 and CDR2 (germline): MNHEY, SMNVEV (reference sequence). The CDR3 region is CASSSPTRTGTQYF. The CDR3 region has the DNA TGTGCCAGCAGTTCCCCGACTAGAACTGGGACCCAGTACTTC.

The chain recombines TRBV2 with TRBJ2-4; D perhaps matches TRBD2 (6 bases). The CDR3 sequence is 17 residues long. The germline CDR1 and CDR2 sequences are SNHLY and FYNNEI. V was clipped by 0 bases and J by 0 bases, with 12 bases between them. The CDR3 bases are TGTGCCAGCAGTGAAGCGGTAGCGGATCTAGCCAAAAACATTCAGTACTTC. It encodes CASSEAVADLAKNIQYF.

This chain uses TRBV11-2 with TRBJ2-1; perhaps TRBD1 as D (6 bases). The CDR3 has 16 residues. Trimming stripped 8 bases from V and 2 bases from J, with 19 bases between. Germline V gene data show CDR1 as SGHAT and CDR2 as FQNNGV. This CDR3 reads CASHAIMGAPYNEQFF. For the CDR3, the DNA is TGTGCCAGCCACGCTATAATGGGGGCCCCCTACAATGAGCAGTTCTTC.

The genes are TRBV9 and TRBJ2-2; D is unresolved. Trimming left V 6 bases short and J 2 bases short, with 5 bases between. Germline V gives CDR1 SGDLS, CDR2 YYNGEE. The CDR3 extends over 12 amino acids. CDR3 DNA: TGTGCCAGCAACGCCAACACCGGGGAGCTGTTTTTT. It specifies CASNANTGELFF.

About this clone: Other DNA sequences in this sample translate to the same CDR3. For the CDR3, the DNA is TGTGCCAGCAGTTTGTCTGCGGGAGTCGGCACAGATACGCAGTATTTT. Translated, it gives CASSLSAGVGTDTQYF. The chain employs TRBV27 and TRBJ2-3, with 7 positions matching TRBD2. This CDR3 comprises 16 residues. V dropped 3 bases and J dropped 1; count of bases not matched to a gene: 7. Germline CDR1 and CDR2: MNHEY and SMNVEV (reference sequence).